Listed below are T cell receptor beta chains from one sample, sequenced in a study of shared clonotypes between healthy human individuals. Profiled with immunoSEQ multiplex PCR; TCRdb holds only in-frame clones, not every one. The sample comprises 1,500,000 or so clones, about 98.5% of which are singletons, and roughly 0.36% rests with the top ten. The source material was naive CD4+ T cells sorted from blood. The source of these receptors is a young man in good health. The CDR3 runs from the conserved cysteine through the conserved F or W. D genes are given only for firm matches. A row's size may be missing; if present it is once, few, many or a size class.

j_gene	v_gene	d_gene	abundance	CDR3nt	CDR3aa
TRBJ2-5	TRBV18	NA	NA	TGTGCCAGCTCACTCGAGACCCAGTACTTC	CASSLETQYF
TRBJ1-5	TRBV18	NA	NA	TGTGCCAGCTCACGGGGTCTGGCCCAGCATTTT	CASSRGLAQHF
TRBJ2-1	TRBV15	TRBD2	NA	TGTGCCACCAGCAGAGCCGCGACTAGCGGGAGGGCCAGGGAGCAGTTCTTC	CATSRAATSGRAREQFF
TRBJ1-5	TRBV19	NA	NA	TGTGCCAGTAGTTGGACAGACGATAGCAATCAGCCCCAGCATTTT	CASSWTDDSNQPQHF
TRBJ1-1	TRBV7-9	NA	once	TGTGCCAGCAGCTTAGCGGGACGGAAGCCAGAGAACACTGAAGCTTTCTTT	CASSLAGRKPENTEAFF
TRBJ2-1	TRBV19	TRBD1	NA	TGTGCCAGTATCTTTAAGGGACAGGGTTACAATGAGCAGTTCTTC	CASIFKGQGYNEQFF
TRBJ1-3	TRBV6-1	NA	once	TGTGCCAGCCAAGCGGGAAGGGGCATATATTTT	CASQAGRGIYF
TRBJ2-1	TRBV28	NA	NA	TGTGCCAGCCTTGGTTTTGTCAATGAGCAGTTCTTC	CASLGFVNEQFF
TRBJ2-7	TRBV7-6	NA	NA	TGTGCCAGCAGCTCGACAGGTAACGAGCAGTACTTC	CASSSTGNEQYF
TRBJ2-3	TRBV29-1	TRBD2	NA	TGCAGCGTTGCGGGACTAGCGGTTTTAACGCAGTATTTT	CSVAGLAVLTQYF
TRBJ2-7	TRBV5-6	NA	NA	TGTGCCAGCAGGACCGGTAGGATGTTCTACGAGCAGTACTTC	CASRTGRMFYEQYF
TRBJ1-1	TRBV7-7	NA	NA	TGTGCCAGCAGCCTTTCACAGAACACTGAAGCTTTCTTT	CASSLSQNTEAFF
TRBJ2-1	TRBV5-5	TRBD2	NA	TGTGCCAGCAGCTTGCTAGCGGGAGGTTCTTACAATGAGCAGTTCTTC	CASSLLAGGSYNEQFF
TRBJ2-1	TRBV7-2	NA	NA	TGTGCCAGCAGCTTAAGTCTCAATGAGCAGTTCTTC	CASSLSLNEQFF
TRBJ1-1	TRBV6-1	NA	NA	TGTGCCAGCAGTGAAATTTCAAGCGAGGGGCCTGAAGCTTTCTTT	CASSEISSEGPEAFF
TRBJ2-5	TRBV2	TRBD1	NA	TGTGCCAGCAGTGGTGACAGGGGAGGCCAAGAGACCCAGTACTTC	CASSGDRGGQETQYF
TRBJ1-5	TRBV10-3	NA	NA	TGTGCCATCAGTGAGTCTACAGGGTTTGGGCAGCCCCAGCATTTT	CAISESTGFGQPQHF
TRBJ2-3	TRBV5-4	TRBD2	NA	TGTGCCAGCAGCTTGAATCCTAGCGGAGGCACAGATACGCAGTATTTT	CASSLNPSGGTDTQYF